This T cell receptor (beta chain) was found in a study of blood T cells in healthy people across ages. The study isolated at least 7 million PBMCs from each sample. The germline CDR1 and CDR2 sequences are SGHTA and FQGNSA. V trimming: 2 bases; J trimming: 5 bases; junction bases outside the gene matches: 5. The CDR3 spans 15 residues. The second PCR ran about 6 to 12 cycles with a sample-barcoded 5' primer and J-beta primers. One entry per CDR3 protein, called by TCRdb with MiXCR from the 5' RACE reads. The repertoire has 600,000 to 800,000 distinct CDR3 sequences, about 51% of them found once; the top ten carry about 13%.

The specimen sequenced was blood. This sequence joins TRBV7-2 and TRBJ2-1, with 8 bases that match TRBD2. This receptor was obtained from an elderly woman in good health. The DNA of the CDR3 is TGTGCCAGCAGCTTAATGGCTAGCGGGCACAATGAGCAGTTCTTC. It translates to CASSLMASGHNEQFF. The full variable domain, its missing parts supplied by reference TRBV7-2 and TRBJ2-1, is GAGVSQSPSNKVTEKGKDVELRCDPISGHTALYWYRQSLGQGLEFLIYFQGNSAPDKSGLPSDRFSAERTGGSVSTLTIQRTQQEDSAVYLCASSLMASGHNEQFFGPGTRLTVL.